The 29 T cell receptor beta chains listed next were all sequenced from one sample in a study of cytomegalovirus exposure and HLA in healthy donors. The PCR employed 60 Vbeta primers together with 13 Jbeta primers. The assay was immunoSEQ multiplex PCR, and TCRdb's table has in-frame clones only and misses some. The sample lists 150,000 to 200,000 clones, 65% to 85% occurring once. Sequenced: PBMCs. The receptor set was obtained from a woman aged 25 to 39 in good health and CMV-seropositive.

This clone appeared a few times. V is TRBV6-1 and J is TRBJ1-2; D gene uncertain. Germline loops: CDR1 MNHNS, CDR2 SASEGT. The CDR3 contains 13 residues. Deletions cut 4 bases from V and 14 bases from J, with 20 bases between. The CDR3 DNA sequence: TGTGCCAGCAGTGGAAGCAATCCGGCAGGCGGGACCTTC. Translated, it gives CASSGSNPAGGTF.

The chain recombines TRBV19 with TRBJ2-2; TRBD2 agrees at 10 bases. V dropped 3 bases and J dropped 5; count of bases not matched to a gene: 3. The CDR3 loop spans 15 amino acids. Germline V gives CDR1 LNHDA, CDR2 SQIVND (reference sequence). The CDR3 region has the DNA TGTGCCAGTAGTATCCTAGCGGGAGAAACCGGGGAGCTGTTTTTT. Translating it yields CASSILAGETGELFF.

The chain carries TRBV29-1 and TRBJ1-2; 11 nucleotides match TRBD1. CDR3 length: 14 residues. From germline, CDR1 is SQVTM and CDR2 ANQGSEA. Germline trimming cut 6 bases from V and 2 bases from J; bases unmatched to any gene: 5. The CDR3 is CSVRGQGVNYGYTF. The CDR3 nucleotides are TGCAGCGTGCGGGGACAGGGGGTAAACTATGGCTACACCTTC.

The chain carries TRBV19 and TRBJ2-7; TRBD2 is a possible D gene (5 bases). V was clipped by 7 bases and J by 1 base, with 14 bases between them. The V gene's germline CDR1 is LNHDA and CDR2 SQIVND (reference sequence). This CDR3 contains 14 residues. The CDR3 sequence: CASTPGVGSYEQYF. The CDR3 bases are TGTGCCAGTACCCCCGGGGTAGGGTCCTACGAGCAGTACTTC.

The chain joins TRBV27 to TRBJ1-1; no firm D call. V lost 1 base, J lost 8 bases, and 11 bases lay in between. The CDR3 length is 13 residues. The germline CDR1 and CDR2 sequences are MNHEY and SMNVEV (reference sequence). In DNA form, the CDR3 reads TGTGCCAGCAGTTTATACCGGGTTTCCGAAGCTTTCTTT. Translated, it gives CASSLYRVSEAFF.

The V gene is TRBV5-4, the J gene TRBJ2-3, with 11 bases lining up with TRBD2. This CDR3 contains 15 residues. V shed 4 bases and J 2 bases; nucleotides not matched to a gene: 3. Germline V gene data show CDR1 as SGHNT and CDR2 as YYREEE (reference sequence). The CDR3 here is CASSVGLAVTDTQYF. CDR3 nucleotide sequence: TGTGCCAGCAGCGTGGGACTAGCGGTCACAGATACGCAGTATTTT.

There are a few counts of this clone. One junction end disagrees with the germline gene, perhaps due to a read error. The chain recombines TRBV7-7 with TRBJ2-1, with D perhaps matching TRBD2 (5 bases). This CDR3 has 17 amino acids. Germline V lookup: CDR1 SSHAT, CDR2 FNYEAQ (reference sequence). The CDR3 bases are TGTGCTAGCAGCTTAGTTTCCGGGATCAGCTCCTACAATGAGCAGTTCTTC. Protein product: CASSLVSGISSYNEQFF. The variable domain in full, completed from reference TRBV7-7 and TRBJ2-1, reads GAGVSQSPRYKVTKRGQDVTLRCDPISSHATLYWYQQALGQGPEFLTYFNYEAQPDKSGLPSDRFSAERPEGSISTLTIQRTEQRDSAMYRCASSLVSGISSYNEQFFGPGTRLTVL.

V usage is TRBV27 and J usage is TRBJ2-7; 8 bases are a match to TRBD1. Germline CDR1 reads MNHEY; CDR2 reads SMNVEV (reference sequence). The CDR3 length is 12 residues. V was clipped by 10 bases and J by 2 bases; unmatched bases: 4. The CDR3 here is CAMDRATYEQYF. The CDR3, as DNA: TGTGCCATGGACAGGGCTACCTACGAGCAGTACTTC.

V gene TRBV6-5 combines with J gene TRBJ2-3; TRBD2 matches at 7 bases. The ends lost 4 bases at V and 2 bases at J; junction bases unmatched: 6. The CDR3 sequence is 15 residues long. CDR1 is MNHEY, CDR2 SVGAGI, per germline. The CDR3 reads CASSLGGSLTDTQYF. The CDR3 nucleotides are TGTGCCAGCAGTTTGGGGGGGTCTCTCACAGATACGCAGTATTTT.

The V and J genes are TRBV19 and TRBJ2-1; TRBD2 agrees at 13 bases. The CDR3 spans 18 residues. V lost 10 bases to trimming and J lost 6 bases; unmatched junction nucleotides: 18. From germline, CDR1 is LNHDA and CDR2 SQIVND (reference sequence). The CDR3 sequence is CATREGLAGVLGANEQFF. Written as DNA, the CDR3 is TGTGCCACCCGAGAAGGACTAGCGGGAGTCCTTGGGGCCAATGAGCAGTTCTTC.

This clone came up a few times. The gene calls are TRBV6-5 and TRBJ1-3, with no clear D. Germline V CDR1 and CDR2: MNHEY, SVGAGI. Trimming shortened V by 4 bases and J by 0 bases, and 10 bases separated the two germline ends. The CDR3 is 15 amino acids. The CDR3 loop reads CASSSPRLSGNTIYF. CDR3 DNA: TGTGCCAGCAGTTCGCCAAGACTCTCTGGAAACACCATATATTTT.

This rearrangement joins TRBV4-2 to TRBJ2-1; D might be TRBD1 (6 bases). From germline, CDR1 is LGHNA and CDR2 YNFKEQ. The CDR3 length is 15 residues. Deletions cut 4 bases from V and 8 bases from J, with 18 bases between. The CDR3 DNA sequence: TGTGCCAGCAGCCCGCGGCAGGGGTGGGTCCATGAGCAGTTCTTC. Translation gives CASSPRQGWVHEQFF.

This clone was counted once. This chain joins TRBV7-6 and TRBJ2-3; D not resolved. Trimming stripped 4 bases from V and 6 bases from J, with 8 bases between. The V gene's germline CDR1 is SGHVS and CDR2 FNYEAQ. The CDR3 is made up of 12 amino acids. CDR3 sequence reads: CASSSPPDTQYF. As DNA, the CDR3 is TGTGCCAGCAGCTCCCCTCCGGATACGCAGTATTTT.

The rearrangement uses TRBV28 and TRBJ1-5; no clear D gene. The CDR3 has 12 amino acids. The V and J ends lost 8 bases and 2 bases respectively, with 7 bases between them. From germline, CDR1 is MDHEN and CDR2 SYDVKM. For the CDR3, the DNA is TGTGCCAGCGCCACAGGCAATCAGCCCCAGCATTTT. This encodes CASATGNQPQHF.

The chain uses TRBV14 and TRBJ1-1; D remains unclear. V was shortened by 1 base and J by 8 bases, with 5 bases between the two germline ends. The CDR3 totals 11 residues. Germline V lookup: CDR1 SGHDN, CDR2 FVKESK. CDR3 DNA sequence: TGTGCCAGCAGCCAAGCTAACGAAGCTTTCTTT. Translated: CASSQANEAFF.

This chain links TRBV9 with TRBJ2-4; tentative D call: TRBD1 (5 bases). V lost 0 bases, J lost 0 bases, and 7 bases lay in between. From germline, CDR1 is SGDLS and CDR2 YYNGEE. The CDR3 runs to 15 residues. In nucleotides, the CDR3 is TGTGCCAGCAGCGTAGGACAGCTAGCCAAAAACATTCAGTACTTC. Translated, it gives CASSVGQLAKNIQYF.

The rearrangement uses TRBV28 and TRBJ1-6, with a weak D call TRBD1 (6 bases). The CDR3 is 15 residues long. Trimming took off 1 base at V and 16 bases at J, with 20 bases between the two ends. CDR1 is MDHEN and CDR2 is SYDVKM in the germline V gene. CDR3 DNA: TGTGCCAGCAGTTTATCCTCCGATGGGGGCGGGGGACTCCACTTT. Its protein product is CASSLSSDGGGGLHF.

The chain carries TRBV28 and TRBJ2-1; D perhaps matches TRBD2 (6 bases). Per germline, CDR1 MDHEN and CDR2 SYDVKM. V lost 3 bases and J 0 bases, leaving 12 bases between the germline ends. The CDR3 covers 16 residues. The chain's CDR3 is CASSLASVGSYNEQFF. The CDR3 DNA reads as TGTGCCAGCAGTTTGGCTAGCGTTGGCTCCTACAATGAGCAGTTCTTC.

CDR3 sequence (DNA): TGTGCCAGCAGCTTAGCTCTGCGCGGGGGGGACAATGAGCAGTTCTTC. Translated: CASSLALRGGDNEQFF. The J gene is TRBJ2-1, the V gene TRBV7-9; TRBD2 agrees at 9 bases. Germline V gene data show CDR1 as SEHNR and CDR2 as FQNEAQ (reference sequence). The CDR3 runs 16 residues. The trim removed 0 bases at V and 5 bases at J, leaving 5 bases unmatched. The complete variable domain, with remaining parts taken from reference TRBV7-9 and TRBJ2-1, reads DTGVSQNPRHKITKRGQNVTFRCDPISEHNRLYWYRQTLGQGPEFLTYFQNEAQLEKSRLLSDRFSAERPKGSFSTLEIQRTEQGDSAMYLCASSLALRGGDNEQFFGPGTRLTVL.

This clone was seen only a few times. The rearrangement joins TRBV10-2 to TRBJ2-1; TRBD2 matches 15 bases. The germline gives CDR1 WSHSY, CDR2 SAAADI. V lost 0 bases and J lost 4; bases outside the gene matches: 1. The CDR3 has 17 residues. In nucleotides, the CDR3 is TGCGCCAGCAGTGAGTCCGGACTAGCGGGAGGGTACAATGAGCAGTTCTTC. The encoded protein is CASSESGLAGGYNEQFF.

The chain carries TRBV4-2 and TRBJ2-5; TRBD2 agrees at 9 bases. With V trimmed by 1 base and J by 5 bases, 11 bases remained unmatched. Looked up from germline, CDR1 is LGHNA and CDR2 is YNFKEQ. The CDR3 runs 17 residues. The CDR3 here is CASSQGNSGGRGETQYF. The CDR3 DNA sequence: TGTGCCAGCAGCCAAGGGAATAGCGGGGGCCGGGGGGAGACCCAGTACTTC.

The chain links TRBV2 to TRBJ2-5; no clear D. The length of the CDR3 is 12 residues. Between the trimmed V and J ends, which lost 4 bases and 7 bases, there was a span of 10 bases. CDR1 and CDR2 (germline): SNHLY, FYNNEI. The CDR3 here is CASSGTLRTQYF. The CDR3, as DNA: TGTGCCAGCAGTGGAACCCTTAGGACCCAGTACTTC.

The CDR3 region has the DNA TGTGCCAGTAGTCGCGACAGGGTGGGAGACAATGAGCAGTTCTTC. Its translation is CASSRDRVGDNEQFF. This chain uses TRBV19 with TRBJ2-1, with 7 bases lining up with TRBD1. V shed 5 bases, J shed 5 bases, and the junction held 9 bases outside the gene matches. CDR1 is LNHDA, CDR2 SQIVND, per germline (reference sequence). This CDR3 has 15 amino acids.

The V and J genes are TRBV19 and TRBJ2-7; no definite D call. With 4 bases removed from V and 2 bases from J, the gap between germline ends came to 12 bases. Looked up from germline, CDR1 is LNHDA and CDR2 is SQIVND (reference sequence). The CDR3 sequence is 14 residues long. The CDR3 DNA reads as TGTGCCAGTAGTAGGCGGATTTACACCTACGAGCAGTACTTC. Protein: CASSRRIYTYEQYF.

V is TRBV11-1 and J is TRBJ2-3, with 10 nucleotides matching TRBD2. Germline lookup yields CDR1 SGHAT and CDR2 FQDESV (reference sequence). V lost 2 bases, J lost 3 bases, and 5 bases stayed unmatched. This CDR3 is built from 16 residues. CDR3 in amino acids: CASSLLAGVRTDTQYF. CDR3 nucleotides: TGTGCCAGCAGCTTACTAGCGGGAGTTCGTACAGATACGCAGTATTTT.

The DNA of the CDR3 is TGTGCCAGCAGCTCCGGACAGCCCTACGAGCAGTACTTC. Protein: CASSSGQPYEQYF. This chain links TRBV5-6 with TRBJ2-7; perhaps TRBD1 as D (6 bases). This CDR3 comprises 13 residues. The germline V gene has CDR1 SGHDT and CDR2 YYEEEE. V gave up 3 bases and J gave up 2 bases, with 9 bases separating them.

The J gene is TRBJ2-1, the V gene TRBV5-1, with 8 bases that match TRBD2. Germline CDR1 SGHRS, CDR2 YFSETQ. The CDR3 contains 17 residues. Trimming at V came to 3 bases and at J to 5 bases, leaving 13 bases not matched to a gene. As DNA, the CDR3 is TGCGCCAGCAGCTCGCGACTAGCGACCAAACAGCACAATGAGCAGTTCTTC. It yields the protein CASSSRLATKQHNEQFF.

This rearrangement joins TRBV6-5 to TRBJ2-7, with 15 bases lining up with TRBD2. This CDR3 is built from 15 residues. CDR1 and CDR2 (germline): MNHEY, SVGAGI. The V gene end was trimmed by 6 bases and the J gene end by 4 bases; junction bases not matched to a gene: 4. CDR3 DNA sequence: TGTGCCAGCAGATACGGGACTAGCGGGAGGTACGAGCAGTACTTC. Encoded protein: CASRYGTSGRYEQYF.

A word on this clone: Distinct nucleotide sequences in the sample also encode this CDR3. V usage is TRBV19 and J usage is TRBJ1-2; the match to TRBD1 covers 8 bases. Germline CDR1 is LNHDA and CDR2 is SQIVND (reference sequence). The length of the CDR3 is 13 residues. V lost 3 bases, J lost 4 bases, and 1 base stayed unmatched. CDR3 protein: CASSMGQVYGYTF. The CDR3 DNA follows: TGTGCCAGTAGTATGGGACAGGTCTATGGCTACACCTTC.